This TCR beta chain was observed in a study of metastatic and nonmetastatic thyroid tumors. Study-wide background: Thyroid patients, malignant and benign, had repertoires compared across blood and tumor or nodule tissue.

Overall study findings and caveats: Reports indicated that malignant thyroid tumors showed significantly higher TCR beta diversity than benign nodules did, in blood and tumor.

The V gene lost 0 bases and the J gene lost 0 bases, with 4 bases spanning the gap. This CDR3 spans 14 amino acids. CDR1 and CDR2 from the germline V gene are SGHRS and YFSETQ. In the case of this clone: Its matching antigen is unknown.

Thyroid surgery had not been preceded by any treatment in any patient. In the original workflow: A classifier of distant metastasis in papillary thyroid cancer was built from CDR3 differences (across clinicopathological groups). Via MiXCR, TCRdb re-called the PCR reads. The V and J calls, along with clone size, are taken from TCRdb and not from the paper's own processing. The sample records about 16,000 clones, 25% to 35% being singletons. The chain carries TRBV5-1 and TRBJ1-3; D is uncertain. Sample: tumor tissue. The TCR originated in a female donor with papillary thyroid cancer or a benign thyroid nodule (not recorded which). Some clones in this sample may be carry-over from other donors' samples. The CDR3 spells CASSLESSGNTIYF. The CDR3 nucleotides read TGCGCCAGCAGCTTGGAAAGCTCTGGAAACACCATATATTTT. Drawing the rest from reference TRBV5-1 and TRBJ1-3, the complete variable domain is KAGVTQTPRYLIKTRGQQVTLSCSPISGHRSVSWYQQTPGQGLQFLFEYFSETQRNKGNFPGRFSGRQFSNSRSEMNVSTLELGDSALYLCASSLESSGNTIYFGEGSWLTVV.